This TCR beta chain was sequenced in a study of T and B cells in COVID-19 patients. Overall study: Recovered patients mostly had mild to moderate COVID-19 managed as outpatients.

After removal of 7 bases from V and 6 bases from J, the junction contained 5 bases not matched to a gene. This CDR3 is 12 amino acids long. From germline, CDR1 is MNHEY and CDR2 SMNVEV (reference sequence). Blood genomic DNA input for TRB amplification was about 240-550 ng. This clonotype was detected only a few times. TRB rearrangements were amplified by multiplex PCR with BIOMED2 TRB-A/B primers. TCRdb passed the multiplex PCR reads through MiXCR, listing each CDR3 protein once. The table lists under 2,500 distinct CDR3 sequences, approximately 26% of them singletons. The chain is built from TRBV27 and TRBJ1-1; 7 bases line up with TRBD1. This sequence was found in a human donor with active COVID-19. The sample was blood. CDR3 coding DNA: TGTGCCAGCAAGACAGGGCAGTCTGAAGCTTTCTTT. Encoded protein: CASKTGQSEAFF.